This entry features one T cell receptor (beta chain) sequence. MiXCR, applied by TCRdb to the 5' RACE reads, yields one record per CDR3 protein. The sample lists 200,000 to 250,000 distinct CDR3 sequences, 7.5% occurring once. This sample is drawn from a study of identical twins. Among all donors, each was a healthy Caucasian. The CDR3 has 11 amino acids. CDR1 and CDR2 (germline): LNHDA, SQIVND (reference sequence). Trimming left V 7 bases short and J 3 bases short, with 6 bases between. These data were also filed under a second study, of yellow fever vaccine responses in identical twins.

The chain employs TRBV19 and TRBJ1-1; the D is unclear. This clonotype originated in a young woman in good health. The sequencing input was CD8+ T cells sorted from blood. Written as DNA, the CDR3 is TGTGCCAGTACCCCAGACACTGAAGCTTTCTTT. The encoded protein is CASTPDTEAFF.